The sequence of this TCR beta chain was determined in a study of blood T cell repertoires in COVID-19. Turning to the study itself: COVID-19 samples collected from the United States, Italy and Spain covered acute and convalescent phases. PBMCs, B-cell-depleted T cells, or T cells provided the cDNA or gDNA that made up the material.

In the original analysis: Estimation of nucleated cell counts relied on the amplification of reference gene primers. Some clones are missing from TCRdb's copy, which holds only in-frame ones; the method was immunoSEQ multiplex PCR. V, J and clone size are those of that table, while D and trimming were read from the DNA. The sample includes 150,000 to 200,000 clones, 88% of them seen just once. In germline, CDR1 is KGHSH, CDR2 LQKENI. With 2 bases removed from V and 1 base from J, the gap between germline ends came to 8 bases. The CDR3 has 14 amino acids. The chain employs TRBV18 and TRBJ1-1; a possible D gene is TRBD1 (6 bases). The source of this sequence is a human donor in a cohort sampled during active COVID-19. Sequenced input: peripheral blood. This CDR3 reads CASSPSGENTEAFF. Here the CDR3 DNA reads TGTGCCAGCTCACCATCAGGGGAGAACACTGAAGCTTTCTTT.